One sample yielded the 21 T cell receptor beta chains listed below, sequenced in a study of CD8 T cells in ankylosing spondylitis. Study-wide results and limits: Blood from ankylosing spondylitis patients appeared to carry a characteristic roughly eight-variant TCR beta motif.

MiXCR was run by TCRdb on the 5' RACE reads, yielding one entry per CDR3 protein. Of fewer than 750,000 distinct CDR3 sequences listed, over 15% are singletons. Which antigens these TCRs recognize remains unknown. What was sequenced was blood, either unsorted or a sorted T cell fraction (not recorded which). These receptors were taken from a male donor with ankylosing spondylitis.

This clonotype has just a few counts. V is TRBV11-2 and J is TRBJ2-4; 11 bases match TRBD1. Germline CDR1 is SGHAT and CDR2 is FQNNGV. The CDR3 has 16 residues. Germline trimming cut 1 base from V and 4 bases from J; bases unmatched to any gene: 3. The CDR3 DNA sequence: TGTGCCAGCAGCTTAGTTCGGGACAGGGGGAAAAACATTCAGTACTTC. It codes for CASSLVRDRGKNIQYF.

The V call is TRBV15, the J call TRBJ2-1; TRBD2 matches at 7 bases. Germline V gene data show CDR1 as LNHNV and CDR2 as YYDKDF (reference sequence). The CDR3 covers 15 residues. The trim removed 0 bases at V and 7 bases at J, leaving 6 bases unmatched. CDR3 nucleotide sequence: TGTGCCACCAGCAGAGATACGGGAGGAGGGAATGAGCAGTTCTTC. It encodes CATSRDTGGGNEQFF. The full variable domain, with the rest looked up from reference TRBV15 and TRBJ2-1, is DAMVIQNPRYQVTQFGKPVTLSCSQTLNHNVMYWYQQKSSQAPKLLFHYYDKDFNNEADTPDNFQSRRPNTSFCFLDIRSPGLGDTAMYLCATSRDTGGGNEQFFGPGTRLTVL.

The rearrangement joins TRBV20-1 to TRBJ2-5; the D is unclear. CDR1 and CDR2 (germline): DFQATT, SNEGSKA (reference sequence). This CDR3 is built from 12 residues. V was clipped by 0 bases and J by 3 bases, with 5 bases between them. For the CDR3, the DNA is TGCAGTGCTAGAGACTACAAAGAGACCCAGTACTTC. Translating gives CSARDYKETQYF.

In its sample, this clonotype was seen a few times. V is TRBV7-9 and J is TRBJ2-7; maybe TRBD1 (6 bases). Trimming shortened V by 2 bases and J by 1 base, and 9 bases separated the two germline ends. CDR3 length equals 14 residues. Per the germline V gene, CDR1 is SEHNR and CDR2 is FQNEAQ (reference sequence). Here the CDR3 reads CASSLYTGSYEQYF. Here the CDR3 DNA reads TGTGCCAGCAGCTTATACACAGGGTCCTACGAGCAGTACTTC.

In its sample, this clonotype was seen a few times. This rearrangement joins TRBV20-1 to TRBJ2-3; D remains ambiguous. V was shortened by 5 bases and J by 3 bases, with 9 bases between the two germline ends. CDR1 is DFQATT and CDR2 is SNEGSKA in the germline V gene (reference sequence). The length of the CDR3 is 12 residues. DNA for the CDR3: TGCAGTGCTCGTGTGGTGACAGATACGCAGTATTTT. This encodes CSARVVTDTQYF.

This rearrangement joins TRBV12-3 or TRBV12-4 to TRBJ1-5; D is undetermined. The CDR3 consists of 14 residues. Trimming shortened V by 3 bases and J by 1 base, and 7 bases separated the two germline ends. CDR3 protein: CASSFAVSNQPQHF. The CDR3 DNA reads as TGTGCCAGCAGTTTCGCAGTAAGCAATCAGCCCCAGCATTTT.

The genes are TRBV5-8 and TRBJ2-7; TRBD2 aligns across 10 bases. CDR3 length: 16 amino acids. Per the germline V gene, CDR1 is SGHTS and CDR2 is YDEGEE. The V gene end was trimmed by 4 bases and the J gene end by 0 bases; junction bases not matched to a gene: 7. In DNA form, the CDR3 reads TGTGCCAGCAGCAAAGATAGCGGGAGGCACTCCTACGAGCAGTACTTC. Protein: CASSKDSGRHSYEQYF. The whole variable domain, remainder taken from reference TRBV5-8 and TRBJ2-7, is EAGVTQSPTHLIKTRGQQATLRCSPISGHTSVYWYQQALGLGLQFLLWYDEGEERNRGNFPPRFSGRQFPNYSSELNVNALELEDSALYLCASSKDSGRHSYEQYFGPGTRLTVT.

This chain connects TRBV6-1 to TRBJ2-1; 10 bases align to TRBD2. Germline V gene lookup returns CDR1 MNHNS and CDR2 SASEGT. CDR3 length: 14 amino acids. With 7 bases clipped from V and 8 bases from J, the junction kept 8 bases outside the gene matches. CDR3 DNA sequence: TGTGCCAGCATACGGACTAGCGGTTGGGATGAGCAGTTCTTC. It yields the protein CASIRTSGWDEQFF.

J is TRBJ1-1 and V is TRBV12-3 or TRBV12-4, with a possible D match to TRBD1 (5 bases). The CDR3 has 15 residues. Trimming took off 4 bases at V and 5 bases at J, with 17 bases between the two ends. The CDR3, as DNA: TGTGCCAGCAGTTCCCCCCCGGCAGGGAGGACTGAAGCTTTCTTT. Protein sequence: CASSSPPAGRTEAFF.

In this sample, this clonotype turned up a few times. The rearrangement links TRBV7-9 to TRBJ2-1, with D maybe TRBD2 (6 bases). The CDR3 is 17 amino acids. V shed 8 bases and J shed 7 bases, with 27 bases lying between them. Germline V gene lookup returns CDR1 SEHNR and CDR2 FQNEAQ (reference sequence). This chain's CDR3 is CASGGDDSGGLENEQFF. The DNA for the CDR3 is TGTGCCAGCGGAGGGGATGATAGTGGGGGTTTAGAGAATGAGCAGTTCTTC.

A few counts support this clonotype. V gene TRBV29-1 combines with J gene TRBJ2-5; 8 bases align to TRBD1. The CDR3 spans 12 residues. Per germline, CDR1 SQVTM and CDR2 ANQGSEA. V lost 3 bases to trimming and J lost 7 bases; unmatched junction nucleotides: 4. CDR3 amino acids: CSVDQGAVTQYF. The CDR3 DNA is TGCAGCGTTGATCAGGGGGCTGTGACCCAGTACTTC.

This chain joins TRBV11-2 and TRBJ1-2; no clear D gene. V was clipped by 4 bases and J by 3 bases, with 15 bases between them. The CDR3 totals 15 residues. Germline V gene sequence: CDR1 SGHAT, CDR2 FQNNGV. CDR3 sequence reads: CASSSSRWRDYGYTF. The CDR3 nucleotides are TGTGCCAGCAGCTCCAGTCGCTGGAGGGACTATGGCTACACCTTC.

V is TRBV28 and J is TRBJ2-7, with 9 bases that match TRBD1. The germline CDR1 and CDR2 sequences are MDHEN and SYDVKM. The trim removed 5 bases at V and 3 bases at J, leaving 8 bases unmatched. The CDR3 is made up of 15 amino acids. As DNA, the CDR3 is TGTGCCAGCAGTGGCTCCGGGACAGGGCGCTACGAGCAGTACTTC. This translates into CASSGSGTGRYEQYF.

The chain carries TRBV19 and TRBJ1-1; D remains unclear. Germline CDR1 and CDR2: LNHDA and SQIVND (reference sequence). This CDR3 has 15 residues. Trimming stripped 5 bases from V and 4 bases from J, with 17 bases between. CDR3 amino acids: CASSGEAWPGTEAFF. The CDR3, as DNA: TGTGCCAGTAGTGGGGAGGCTTGGCCCGGCACTGAAGCTTTCTTT.

This sequence joins TRBV5-1 and TRBJ2-1; no clear D. Trimming cost V 3 bases and J 7 bases, with 11 bases left between them. Germline lookup yields CDR1 SGHRS and CDR2 YFSETQ. CDR3 size: 13 residues. CDR3 sequence: CASSYAGVNEQFF. CDR3 coding DNA: TGCGCCAGCAGCTACGCAGGAGTGAATGAGCAGTTCTTC.

Only a few counts were recorded for this clonotype. The rearrangement uses TRBV2 and TRBJ2-1; unclear D gene. V was shortened by 4 bases and J by 0 bases, with 13 bases between the two germline ends. Germline V gene data show CDR1 as SNHLY and CDR2 as FYNNEI. This CDR3 has 16 amino acids. The CDR3 sequence is CASSGAGFSSYNEQFF. The CDR3 region has the DNA TGTGCCAGCAGTGGGGCTGGGTTTAGCTCCTACAATGAGCAGTTCTTC.

This clonotype has at least ten counts. V gene TRBV12-3 or TRBV12-4 combines with J gene TRBJ1-6; D call uncertain. CDR3 length equals 14 residues. Trimming left V 6 bases short and J 7 bases short, with 13 bases between. In nucleotides, the CDR3 is TGTGCCAGCAGCCCCCTAGGGTGGAATTCACCCCTCCACTTT. Amino acids: CASSPLGWNSPLHF.

The table lists this clonotype with a few counts. The CDR3 bases are TGTGCCAGCAGCTTAGAAGAGGACCTGAACACTGAAGCTTTCTTT. It codes for CASSLEEDLNTEAFF. The chain is built from TRBV7-9 and TRBJ1-1; D unclear. V lost 1 base, J lost 0 bases, and 9 bases lay in between. Germline V lookup: CDR1 SEHNR, CDR2 FQNEAQ (reference sequence). There are 15 residues in the CDR3.

Only a few counts were recorded for this clonotype. The rearrangement uses TRBV15 and TRBJ2-3; D possibly corresponds to TRBD1 (6 bases). The V gene lost 8 bases and the J gene lost 2 bases, with 17 bases spanning the gap. The CDR3 loop spans 15 amino acids. Germline V gives CDR1 LNHNV, CDR2 YYDKDF (reference sequence). The CDR3 DNA sequence: TGTGCCACCGGAGAGGGACACACCTCCACAGATACGCAGTATTTT. It encodes CATGEGHTSTDTQYF. Combining the CDR3 with reference TRBV15 and TRBJ2-3 gives the whole variable domain DAMVIQNPRYQVTQFGKPVTLSCSQTLNHNVMYWYQQKSSQAPKLLFHYYDKDFNNEADTPDNFQSRRPNTSFCFLDIRSPGLGDTAMYLCATGEGHTSTDTQYFGPGTRLTVL.

There are a few counts of this clonotype. The gene calls are TRBV20-1 and TRBJ1-4; D remains unclear. CDR1 is DFQATT, CDR2 SNEGSKA, per germline (reference sequence). With 0 bases removed from V and 16 bases from J, the gap between germline ends came to 15 bases. CDR3 size: 12 residues. The DNA of the CDR3 is TGCAGTGCTAGAGATCGGCTCGGGGAACAGTTTTTT. Translated: CSARDRLGEQFF.

There are a few counts of this clonotype. J is TRBJ2-1 and V is TRBV4-1; no reliable D call. Trimming removed 3 bases at V and 8 bases at J, with 17 bases between. The CDR3 contains 15 residues. Germline V gene sequence: CDR1 MGHRA, CDR2 YSYEKL. CDR3 in amino acids: CASSQPFGGVHEQFF. The CDR3 nucleotides are TGCGCCAGCAGCCAGCCCTTTGGTGGCGTTCATGAGCAGTTCTTC.